This T cell receptor beta chain originates from a study of blood T cells in healthy people across ages. Study-level findings and limits: Compared with aged donors, long-lived donors showed fewer expanded clones, suggesting selection. TCR beta diversity, measured per million T cells, fell in a roughly linear way with age. Percentage of naive T cells showed a strong correlation with TCR beta diversity.

Points on this clonotype: Its cognate antigen is unknown.

The use of a sample-barcoded 5' primer and a J-beta primer mix characterized a second PCR of 7 to 11 cycles. A template-switch adaptor containing 12 random nucleotides labeled each cDNA molecule. TCRdb analysed the 5' RACE reads with MiXCR anew, one entry per CDR3 protein. Of some 1.7 million distinct CDR3 sequences in the sample, approximately 30% were seen once. This CDR3 contains 15 residues. Trimming took off 0 bases at V and 8 bases at J, with 16 bases between the two ends. The germline CDR1 and CDR2 sequences are MNHNS and SASEGT. The material sequenced was blood. This receptor was obtained from a woman aged 25-40 years in good health. The V call is TRBV6-1, the J call TRBJ1-2, with TRBD1 as a possible D gene (6 bases). CDR3 region: CASSEAMRGMVGYTF. The CDR3 DNA follows: TGTGCCAGCAGTGAAGCAATGAGGGGGATGGTAGGCTACACCTTC.